This is a list of T cell receptor beta chains from one sample in a study of T-cell reconstitution after alpha-beta-depleted transplantation in children. TCRdb called the PCR reads again in MiXCR, with one record for every CDR3 protein. The sample includes hundreds of thousands of distinct CDR3 sequences, approximately 10% of them seen just once. This sample comprised PBMCs, obtained before TCRalphabeta/CD19-depleted stem cell transplant. These receptors all come from a child aged 2-9 years with inherited bone marrow failure, due to receive a stem cell transplant. Both conserved end residues are part of each CDR3. The D gene is left open where the match is weak. Clone size appears in some rows only: once, few, many, or a class for an expanded clone.

TRBD1	TRBJ2-6	many	TRBV4-1	TGCGCCAGCAGCCAATGGTATGACGGGACAGGGTCCTCTGGGGCCAACGTCCTGACTTTC	CASSQWYDGTGSSGANVLTF
NA	TRBJ2-1	few	TRBV29-1	TGCAGCGTTGGTAAAGTTCTCAATGAGCAGTTCTTC	CSVGKVLNEQFF
NA	TRBJ2-1	many	TRBV7-8	TGTGCCAGCAGCTTTTCTGAGGAAGTAGCAAATGAGCAGTTCTTC	CASSFSEEVANEQFF
TRBD1	TRBJ2-5	NA	TRBV15	TGTGCCACCAGCAGGTATAATGGACAGGGCGGGGAGACCCAGTACTTC	CATSRYNGQGGETQYF
NA	TRBJ2-7	many	TRBV20-1	TGCAGTGCTAGAGTAGGTGGCAGCTACGAGCAGTACTTC	CSARVGGSYEQYF
TRBD2	TRBJ2-1	many	TRBV18	TGTGCCAGCTCACTAAGAGCCGGGACTAGCGGCAACAATGAGCAGTTCTTC	CASSLRAGTSGNNEQFF
TRBD2	TRBJ2-5	many	TRBV5-5	TGTGCCAGCAGCTTGGGACTAGCGGGATATGACCAGTACTTC	CASSLGLAGYDQYF
TRBD1	TRBJ2-1	NA	TRBV5-6	TGTGCCAGCACTCTAACTAGGACAGGAGGAAATGAGCAGTTCTTC	CASTLTRTGGNEQFF
NA	TRBJ2-3	many	TRBV7-9	TGTGCCAGCAGCCCCCCAAGCGCGTACACAGATACGCAGTATTTT	CASSPPSAYTDTQYF
TRBD2	TRBJ2-1	few	TRBV6-2/TRBV6-3	TGTGCCAGCAGCGCCCCCCGACTAGCGGGAGTGGGGGAGCAGTTCTTC	CASSAPRLAGVGEQFF
NA	TRBJ1-1	NA	TRBV11-2	TGTGCCAGCAGTCTAATTCCGGGAGCTTTCTTT	CASSLIPGAFF
TRBD2	TRBJ2-3	NA	TRBV20-1	TGCAGTGCTAGTTGGCTAGCGGAGAAGGGGCTCACAGATACGCAGTATTTT	CSASWLAEKGLTDTQYF
NA	TRBJ2-7	many	TRBV10-3	TGTGCCATCAGTGAGTGGGGGAAAGTGGACTACGAGCAGTACTTC	CAISEWGKVDYEQYF
NA	TRBJ2-1	many	TRBV7-2	TGTGCCAGCAGCTTGGAGTTTGACTCCTACAATGAGCAGTTCTTC	CASSLEFDSYNEQFF
TRBD2	TRBJ2-5	NA	TRBV7-2	TGTGCCAGCAGCCATCGGACTAGCGGGAGGGCCGGGACCCAGTACTTC	CASSHRTSGRAGTQYF
NA	TRBJ1-1	NA	TRBV30	TGTGCCTGGGGGGCGGGAGGGGCAACTGAAGCTTTCTTT	CAWGAGGATEAFF
NA	TRBJ2-1	many	TRBV5-6	TGTGCCAGCAGCCCTAGACAGGCGATCTCCTACAATGAGCAGTTCTTC	CASSPRQAISYNEQFF
NA	TRBJ2-4	many	TRBV28	TGTGCCAGCAGTGCTTCCGGGAGCTTAGCCAAAAACATTCAGTACTTC	CASSASGSLAKNIQYF
NA	TRBJ2-1	many	TRBV4-2	TGTGCCAGCAGCCAAGATGCGCGCACCTACAATGAGCAGTTCTTC	CASSQDARTYNEQFF
TRBD2	TRBJ2-1	NA	TRBV20-1	TGCAGTGCTAGTACAGCGGGAGGGTTGATCAATGAGCAGTTCTTC	CSASTAGGLINEQFF
TRBD1	TRBJ1-2	NA	TRBV10-2	TGCGCCAGCAGTGATACCGACAGGGGCTATGGCTACACCTTC	CASSDTDRGYGYTF
TRBD1	TRBJ2-7	many	TRBV13	TGTGCCAGCAGCCGACAGGGGGGAGGGTACGAGCAGTACTTC	CASSRQGGGYEQYF
NA	TRBJ1-5	few	TRBV20-1	TGCAGTGCTAGTCGTAGGGAACAGCCCCAGCATTTT	CSASRREQPQHF
NA	TRBJ2-1	many	TRBV4-3	TGCGCCAGCAGCCAGATGGGCGCGGGGACCTACAATGAGCAGTTCTTC	CASSQMGAGTYNEQFF
NA	TRBJ1-4	many	TRBV28	TGTGCCAGCAGTTTATTTGTACTCACAAATGAAAAACTGTTTTTT	CASSLFVLTNEKLFF
NA	TRBJ2-5	NA	TRBV7-9	TGTGCCAGCAGCTTAGAGAAACTAGCCGGAGGGGAGACCCAGTACTTC	CASSLEKLAGGETQYF
TRBD2	TRBJ2-1	many	TRBV4-3	TGCGCCAGCAGCCTACTAGCGGGAGGCCAGTACAATGAGCAGTTCTTC	CASSLLAGGQYNEQFF
NA	TRBJ2-7	few	TRBV6-1	TGTGCCAGCGAGGGGAGCTACTCCTACGAGCAGTACTTC	CASEGSYSYEQYF
NA	TRBJ2-3	many	TRBV29-1	TGCAGCGTTCGTCAGCCCTCGGCGTATTCGCAGTATTTT	CSVRQPSAYSQYF
TRBD2	TRBJ2-5	many	TRBV4-3	TGCGCCAGCAGCCAAGATGGGACTAGCGGGGTCCAAGAGACCCAGTACTTC	CASSQDGTSGVQETQYF
NA	TRBJ1-1	many	TRBV7-2	TGTGCCAGCAGCTCCATGGAGAACACTGAAGCTTTCTTT	CASSSMENTEAFF
TRBD1	TRBJ2-6	many	TRBV20-1	TGCAGTGCTAGAGACTTGACAGGGGCGCTCGGGGCCAACGTCCTGACTTTC	CSARDLTGALGANVLTF
NA	TRBJ2-2	NA	TRBV24-1	TGTGCCACCAGTGACACGACCACCGGGGAGCTGTTTTTT	CATSDTTTGELFF
NA	TRBJ2-1	many	TRBV29-1	TGCAGCGTTGATGGGCAGGAGAGGGTCGGTGAGCAGTTCTTC	CSVDGQERVGEQFF
TRBD1	TRBJ2-5	many	TRBV28	TGTGCCAGCAGTTTATTCAGGACAGGGGTGAGAGAGACCCAGTACTTC	CASSLFRTGVRETQYF
NA	TRBJ2-2	many	TRBV29-1	TGCAGCGGACTTTCCGGGGAGCTGTTTTTT	CSGLSGELFF
TRBD2	TRBJ2-7	NA	TRBV9	TGTGCCAGCAGCCTCGGAGCGGGAGTTTTCTCCTACGAGCAGTACTTC	CASSLGAGVFSYEQYF
NA	TRBJ2-1	NA	TRBV7-9	TGTGCCAGCAGCCCGGCTAGCGTAAACAATGAGCAGTTCTTC	CASSPASVNNEQFF
NA	TRBJ2-2	many	TRBV6-1	TGTGCCAGCAGGGGGCCTAGCTTAAGCGCCGGGGAGCTGTTTTTT	CASRGPSLSAGELFF
NA	TRBJ2-1	many	TRBV6-2/TRBV6-3	TGTGCCAGCAGTCAGTCCTGGGACACTGAGGGGAAGGATGAGCAGTTCTTC	CASSQSWDTEGKDEQFF
NA	TRBJ1-1	many	TRBV27	TGTGCCAGCACCTCCGGGCCAGGGGCGATGAACACTGAAGCTTTCTTT	CASTSGPGAMNTEAFF
NA	TRBJ2-1	many	TRBV29-1	TGCAGCGCCGGATGGGCCTACAATGAGCAGTTCTTC	CSAGWAYNEQFF
NA	TRBJ2-7	many	TRBV27	TGTGCCAGCAGTAGGGGGGGCTATCACTACGAGCAGTACTTC	CASSRGGYHYEQYF
NA	TRBJ2-7	many	TRBV21-1	TGTGCCAGCAGCAAAAGAGGGACCTCCCTTAATTCCTACGAGCAGTACTTC	CASSKRGTSLNSYEQYF
TRBD2	TRBJ2-7	many	TRBV6-2/TRBV6-3	TGTGCCAGCAGTTCAAGCGGGAATGTATACGAGCAGTACTTC	CASSSSGNVYEQYF
NA	TRBJ1-2	many	TRBV6-2/TRBV6-3	TGTGCCAGCAGTTACGACGGGTGGGACGGCTACACCTTC	CASSYDGWDGYTF
NA	TRBJ1-3	few	TRBV7-9	TGTGCCCCCCACCCCCGACATCCCTCTGGAAACACCATATATTTT	CAPHPRHPSGNTIYF
NA	TRBJ2-7	many	TRBV28	TGTGCCAGCAGTTTACTAACCGCTTGGGGGGAGCAGTACTTC	CASSLLTAWGEQYF
NA	TRBJ2-3	NA	TRBV12-3/TRBV12-4	TGTGCCAGCACCCCCGATTTGGATACGCAGTATTTT	CASTPDLDTQYF
NA	TRBJ2-7	many	TRBV28	TGTGCCAGCAGTTCGTATTCTGAGGATTACTACGAGCAGTACTTC	CASSSYSEDYYEQYF